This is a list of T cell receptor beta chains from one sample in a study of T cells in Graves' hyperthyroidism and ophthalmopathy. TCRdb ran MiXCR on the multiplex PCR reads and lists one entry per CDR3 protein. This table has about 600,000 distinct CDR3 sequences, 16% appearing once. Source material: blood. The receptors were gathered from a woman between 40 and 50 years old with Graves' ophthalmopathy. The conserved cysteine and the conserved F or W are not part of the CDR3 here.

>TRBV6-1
ASSKMTGINQPQH
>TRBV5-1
ASSLGDRQGDEQF
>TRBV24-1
ATSDNSWREGHVVWNEQF
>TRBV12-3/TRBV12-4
ASRRSPQWTQY
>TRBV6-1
ASSDRGGGLLETQY
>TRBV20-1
SARGLAGGVGETQY
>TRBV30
AWSTGGIKTGELF
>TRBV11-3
ASSLAAPNNEQF
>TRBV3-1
ASSQDNLLNEKLF
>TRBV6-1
ASSTQDGSNYGYT
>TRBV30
AWSAPGTDTQY
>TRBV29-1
SVAGTSKGNEQF
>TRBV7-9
ASSRPGQRLSTDTQY
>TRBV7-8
ASSTQTGVGSPLH
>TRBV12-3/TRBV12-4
ASSPGPGQSYEQY
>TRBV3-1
ASSLRLAGRSSYEQY
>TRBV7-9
ASSYPQGAIQETQY
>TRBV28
ASRPTDRVVTGELF
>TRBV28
ASSTYTFYGYT
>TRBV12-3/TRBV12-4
ASSYRAENSYEQY
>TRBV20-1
SAHTAGLRNEQF
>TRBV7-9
ASSLPTRGNEQY
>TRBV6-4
ASSAGGTNSPLH
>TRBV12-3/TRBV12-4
ASSYGTGNSPLH
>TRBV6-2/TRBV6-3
ASSHGGIAEAF
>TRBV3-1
ASSQLRMSPTPWTQY
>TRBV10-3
AIRGREGTEAF
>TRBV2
ASSRRGENTEAF
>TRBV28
ASRDRIYEQY
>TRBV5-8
ASSSGTGGLDTEAF
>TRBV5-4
ASSLKTGVPEAF
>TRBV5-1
ASRRTSGRAVDTQY
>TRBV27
ASSLAPLAGPADTQY
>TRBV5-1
ASSLVAGGDTEAF
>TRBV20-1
SARTHGSSYNEQF
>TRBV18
ASSRRGTDTDTQY
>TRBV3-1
ASSYGTSTYEQY
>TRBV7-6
ASSPGAGTDTQY
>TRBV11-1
ASSDQQETQY
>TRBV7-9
ASSLEVYGYT
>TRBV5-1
ASSLAFPGLAGVGELF
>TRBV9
ASSVEGGRFLSEAF
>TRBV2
ASSGTGYTEAF
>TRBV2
ASILQGPRNSPLH
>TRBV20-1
SARLTSGKNEQY
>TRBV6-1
ASSEGVGGVGIQY
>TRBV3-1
ASSRTTASYNSPLH
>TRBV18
ASSVGNNQPQH
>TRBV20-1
SAADRDADTQY
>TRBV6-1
ASTNRLGSASEAF
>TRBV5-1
ASSLGHGGETQY
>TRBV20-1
SARDRGGRGGYT
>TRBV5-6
ASSLGLASGDTQY